The 5 T cell receptor beta chains given below trace back to one sample, sequenced in a study of beta chain features in type 1 diabetes. Every bit of the isolated RNA underwent reverse transcription, so sequencing read expressed TCRB transcripts. The data were produced by immunoSEQ multiplex PCR, yet TCRdb's version contains in-frame clones alone and is incomplete. The sample contains 600,000 to 700,000 clones, roughly 13% of which appear only once. Study-level results: Moderate but significant shortening of TCRB CDR3s was recorded in all four CD4+ subsets from Type 1 diabetes patients.

Antigen specificity for these receptors is unknown. The sequencing sample was made of naive CD4+ T cells from blood. Receptors were obtained from a man aged 18 to 30 with type 1 diabetes.

The J gene is TRBJ2-1, the V gene TRBV9; D is unclear. Germline loops: CDR1 SGDLS, CDR2 YYNGEE. The CDR3 spans 14 residues. V dropped 4 bases and J dropped 9 bases, with 17 bases sitting between them. The CDR3 DNA sequence: TGTGCCAGCAGCCCCAGCCCGTTTCCGGGTGAGCAGTTCTTC. It translates to CASSPSPFPGEQFF.

J is TRBJ1-5 and V is TRBV29-1, with TRBD1 matching 7 bases. The CDR3 extends over 14 amino acids. V lost 4 bases to trimming and J lost 0 bases; unmatched junction nucleotides: 3. Germline-derived CDR1 and CDR2 are SQVTM and ANQGSEA. CDR3 protein: CSVGQGGSNQPQHF. The DNA of the CDR3 is TGCAGCGTTGGTCAGGGGGGTAGCAATCAGCCCCAGCATTTT. Together with reference TRBV29-1 and TRBJ1-5, the CDR3 gives the full variable domain: SAVISQKPSRDICQRGTSLTIQCQVDSQVTMMFWYRQQPGQSLTLIATANQGSEATYESGFVIDKFPISRPNLTFSTLTVSNMSPEDSSIYLCSVGQGGSNQPQHFGDGTRLSIL.

This clone was observed a handful of times. The chain carries TRBV6-6 and TRBJ1-5, with 8 bases lining up with TRBD1. After removal of 5 bases from V and 4 bases from J, the junction contained 10 bases not matched to a gene. The CDR3 runs to 16 residues. Per germline, CDR1 MNHNY and CDR2 SVGAGI (reference sequence). CDR3 sequence (DNA): TGTGCCAGCAGTCCCGGACAGGGATCACCGAATCAGCCCCAGCATTTT. Its protein is CASSPGQGSPNQPQHF.

The chain uses TRBV19 and TRBJ2-4; a weak D match, TRBD1 (6 bases). V was trimmed by 5 bases and J by 2 bases, leaving 19 bases between them. Germline CDR1 LNHDA, CDR2 SQIVND (reference sequence). CDR3 length: 17 residues. The CDR3 region has the DNA TGTGCCAGTAGTTATTGGGCGCGAGGGACAACCAAAAACATTCAGTACTTC. Translated: CASSYWARGTTKNIQYF.

This clone was seen a handful of times. The V and J genes are TRBV19 and TRBJ1-2; D unresolved. The CDR3 consists of 16 residues. Deletions cut 6 bases from V and 0 bases from J, with 17 bases between. Germline values: CDR1 LNHDA, CDR2 SQIVND (reference sequence). The CDR3 loop is CASRAGLQSTNYGYTF. The CDR3 DNA follows: TGTGCCAGTAGAGCCGGGCTTCAATCCACTAACTATGGCTACACCTTC.